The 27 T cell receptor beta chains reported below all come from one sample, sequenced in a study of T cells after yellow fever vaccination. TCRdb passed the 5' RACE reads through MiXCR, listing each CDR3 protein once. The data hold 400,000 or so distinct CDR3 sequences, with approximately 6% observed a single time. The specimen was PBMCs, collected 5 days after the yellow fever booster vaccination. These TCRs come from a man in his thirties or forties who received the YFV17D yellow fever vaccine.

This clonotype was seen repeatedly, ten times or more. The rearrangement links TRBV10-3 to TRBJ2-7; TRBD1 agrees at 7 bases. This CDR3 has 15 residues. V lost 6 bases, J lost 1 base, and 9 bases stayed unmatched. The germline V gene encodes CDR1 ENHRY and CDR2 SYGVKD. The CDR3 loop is CAIRDETGSSYEQYF. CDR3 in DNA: TGTGCCATCAGAGACGAGACAGGGTCTTCCTACGAGCAGTACTTC.

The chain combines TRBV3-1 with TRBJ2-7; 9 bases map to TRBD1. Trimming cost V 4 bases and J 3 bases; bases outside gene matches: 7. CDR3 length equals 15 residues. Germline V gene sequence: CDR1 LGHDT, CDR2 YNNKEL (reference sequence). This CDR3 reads CASSPGTGILYEQYF. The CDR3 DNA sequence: TGTGCCAGCAGCCCTGGGACAGGGATCCTCTACGAGCAGTACTTC.

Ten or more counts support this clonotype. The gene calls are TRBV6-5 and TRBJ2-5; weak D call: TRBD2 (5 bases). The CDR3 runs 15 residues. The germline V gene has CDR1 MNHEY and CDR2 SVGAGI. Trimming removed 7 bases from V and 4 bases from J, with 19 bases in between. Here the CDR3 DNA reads TGTGCCAGCACCCCAGATGCCGGCAGCGGAGAGACCCAGTACTTC. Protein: CASTPDAGSGETQYF.

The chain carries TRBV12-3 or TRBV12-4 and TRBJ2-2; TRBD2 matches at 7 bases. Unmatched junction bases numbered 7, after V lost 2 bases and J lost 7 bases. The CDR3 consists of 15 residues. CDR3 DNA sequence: TGTGCCAGCAGTTTATGGCGGGAGAGGAGCGGGGAGCTGTTTTTT. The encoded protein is CASSLWRERSGELFF.

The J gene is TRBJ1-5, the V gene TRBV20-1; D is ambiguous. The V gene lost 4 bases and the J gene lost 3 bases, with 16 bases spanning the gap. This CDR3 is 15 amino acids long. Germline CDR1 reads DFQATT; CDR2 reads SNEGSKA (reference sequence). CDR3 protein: CSANPSQAINQPQHF. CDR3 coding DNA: TGCAGTGCTAACCCGTCCCAGGCGATCAATCAGCCCCAGCATTTT.

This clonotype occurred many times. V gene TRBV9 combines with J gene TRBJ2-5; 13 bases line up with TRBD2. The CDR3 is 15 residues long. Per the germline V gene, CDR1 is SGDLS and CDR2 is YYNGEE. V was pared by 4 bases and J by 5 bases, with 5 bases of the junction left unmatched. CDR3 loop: CASSTSGRATETQYF. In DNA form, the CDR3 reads TGTGCCAGCAGCACTAGCGGGAGGGCCACCGAGACCCAGTACTTC.

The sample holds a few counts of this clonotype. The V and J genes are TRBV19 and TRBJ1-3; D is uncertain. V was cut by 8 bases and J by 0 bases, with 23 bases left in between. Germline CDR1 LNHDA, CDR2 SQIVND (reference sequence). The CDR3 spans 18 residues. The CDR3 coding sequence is TGTGCCAGTTGCTCAGGACGAGCGTGGGCCCTCTCTGGAAACACCATATATTTT. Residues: CASCSGRAWALSGNTIYF. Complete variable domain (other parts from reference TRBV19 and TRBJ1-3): DGGITQSPKYLFRKEGQNVTLSCEQNLNHDAMYWYRQDPGQGLRLIYYSQIVNDFQKGDIAEGYSVSREKKESFPLTVTSAQKNPTAFYLCASCSGRAWALSGNTIYFGEGSWLTVV.

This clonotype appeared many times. CDR3 region: CSARDGNSYEQYF. The CDR3 DNA reads TGCAGTGCTCGGGACGGGAACTCCTACGAGCAGTACTTC. The rearrangement joins TRBV20-1 to TRBJ2-7, with D tentatively TRBD1 or TRBD2 (5 bases each). This CDR3 comprises 13 residues. Germline V gene sequence: CDR1 DFQATT, CDR2 SNEGSKA (reference sequence). Deletions cut 5 bases from V and 0 bases from J, with 11 bases between.

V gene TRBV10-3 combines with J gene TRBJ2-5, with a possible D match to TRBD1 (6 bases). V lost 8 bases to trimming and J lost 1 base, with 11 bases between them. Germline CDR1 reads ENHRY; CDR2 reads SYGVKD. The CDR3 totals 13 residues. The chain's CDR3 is CAISQGIQETQYF. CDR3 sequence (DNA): TGTGCCATCTCGCAGGGGATCCAAGAGACCCAGTACTTC.

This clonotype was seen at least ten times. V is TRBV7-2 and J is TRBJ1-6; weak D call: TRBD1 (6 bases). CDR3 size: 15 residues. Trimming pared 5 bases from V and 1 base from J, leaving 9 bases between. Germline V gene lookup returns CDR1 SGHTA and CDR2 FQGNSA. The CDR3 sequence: CASSRTASYNSPLHF. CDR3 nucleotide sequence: TGTGCCAGCAGCCGGACAGCTTCCTATAATTCACCCCTCCACTTT.

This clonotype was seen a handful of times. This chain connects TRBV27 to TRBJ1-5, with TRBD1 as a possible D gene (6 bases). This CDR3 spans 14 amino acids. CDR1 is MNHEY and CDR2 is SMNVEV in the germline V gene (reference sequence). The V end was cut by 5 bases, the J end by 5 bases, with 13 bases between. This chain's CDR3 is CASSLQGPDQPQHF. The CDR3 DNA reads TGTGCCAGCAGTCTGCAGGGGCCGGATCAGCCCCAGCATTTT.

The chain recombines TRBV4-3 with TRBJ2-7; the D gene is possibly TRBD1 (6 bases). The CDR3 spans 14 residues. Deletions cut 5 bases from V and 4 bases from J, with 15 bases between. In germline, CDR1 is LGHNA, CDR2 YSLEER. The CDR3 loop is CASSVGPTGYEQYF. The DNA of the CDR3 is TGCGCCAGCAGCGTAGGGCCGACAGGTTACGAGCAGTACTTC.

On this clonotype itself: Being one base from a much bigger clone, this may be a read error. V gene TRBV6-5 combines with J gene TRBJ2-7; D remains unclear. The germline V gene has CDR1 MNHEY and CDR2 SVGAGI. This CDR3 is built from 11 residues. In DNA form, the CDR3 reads TGTGCCGGCAGTTACGCGTACGAGCAGTACTTC. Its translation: CAGSYAYEQYF.

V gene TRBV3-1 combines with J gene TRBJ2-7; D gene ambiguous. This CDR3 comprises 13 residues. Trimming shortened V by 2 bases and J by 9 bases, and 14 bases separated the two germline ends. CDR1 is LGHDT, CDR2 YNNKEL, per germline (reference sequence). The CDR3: CASSQSPGLAQYF. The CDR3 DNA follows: TGTGCCAGCAGCCAATCCCCCGGGCTCGCGCAGTACTTC.

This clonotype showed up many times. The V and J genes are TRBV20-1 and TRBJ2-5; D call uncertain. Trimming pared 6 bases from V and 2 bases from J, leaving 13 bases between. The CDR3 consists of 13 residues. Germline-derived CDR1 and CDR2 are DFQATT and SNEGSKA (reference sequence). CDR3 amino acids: CSAKGPLQETQYF. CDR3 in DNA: TGCAGTGCCAAGGGCCCCTTACAAGAGACCCAGTACTTC.

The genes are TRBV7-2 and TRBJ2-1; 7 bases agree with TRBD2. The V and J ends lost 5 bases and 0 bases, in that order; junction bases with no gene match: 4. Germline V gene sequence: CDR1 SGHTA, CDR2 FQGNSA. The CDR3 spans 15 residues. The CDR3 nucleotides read TGTGCCAGCAGCACTGCTAGCGGCTCCTACAATGAGCAGTTCTTC. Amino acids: CASSTASGSYNEQFF.

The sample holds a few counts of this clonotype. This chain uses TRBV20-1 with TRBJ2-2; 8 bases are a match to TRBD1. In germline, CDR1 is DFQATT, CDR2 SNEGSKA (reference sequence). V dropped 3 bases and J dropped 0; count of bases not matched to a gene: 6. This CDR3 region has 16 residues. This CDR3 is CSARRQGAANTGELFF. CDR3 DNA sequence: TGCAGTGCTAGGCGTCAGGGGGCTGCGAACACCGGGGAGCTGTTTTTT.

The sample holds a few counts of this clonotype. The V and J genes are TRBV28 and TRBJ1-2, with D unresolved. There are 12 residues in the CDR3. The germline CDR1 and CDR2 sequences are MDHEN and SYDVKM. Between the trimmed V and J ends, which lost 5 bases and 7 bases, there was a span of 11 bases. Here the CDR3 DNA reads TGTGCCAGCAGTGGCCAGATTGGTGGCTACACCTTC. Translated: CASSGQIGGYTF.

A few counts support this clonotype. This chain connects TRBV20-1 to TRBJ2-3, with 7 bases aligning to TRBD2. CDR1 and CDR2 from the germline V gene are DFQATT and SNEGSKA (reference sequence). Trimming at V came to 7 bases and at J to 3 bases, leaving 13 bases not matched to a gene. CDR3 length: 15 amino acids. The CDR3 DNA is TGCAGTGGGGCTAGCGGAGAAGAGGGAACAGATACGCAGTATTTT. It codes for CSGASGEEGTDTQYF.

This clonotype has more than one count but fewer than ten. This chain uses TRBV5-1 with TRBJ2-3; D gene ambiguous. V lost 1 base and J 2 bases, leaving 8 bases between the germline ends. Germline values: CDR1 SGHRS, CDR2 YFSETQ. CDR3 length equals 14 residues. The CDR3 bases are TGCGCCAGCAGCTTGCAACCTTACACAGATACGCAGTATTTT. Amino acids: CASSLQPYTDTQYF.

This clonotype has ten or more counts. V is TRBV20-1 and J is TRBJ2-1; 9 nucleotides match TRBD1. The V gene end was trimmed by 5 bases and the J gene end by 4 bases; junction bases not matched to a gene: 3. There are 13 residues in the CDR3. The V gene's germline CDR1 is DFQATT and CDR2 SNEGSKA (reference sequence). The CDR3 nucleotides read TGCAGTGCTTGGGACAGGGATTACAATGAGCAGTTCTTC. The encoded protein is CSAWDRDYNEQFF.

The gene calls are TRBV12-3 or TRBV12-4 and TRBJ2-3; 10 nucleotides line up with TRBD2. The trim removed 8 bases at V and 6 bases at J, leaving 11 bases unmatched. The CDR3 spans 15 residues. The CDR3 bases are TGTGCCAGCTCAGGACTAGCGGATATTTTGGATACGCAGTATTTT. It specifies CASSGLADILDTQYF.

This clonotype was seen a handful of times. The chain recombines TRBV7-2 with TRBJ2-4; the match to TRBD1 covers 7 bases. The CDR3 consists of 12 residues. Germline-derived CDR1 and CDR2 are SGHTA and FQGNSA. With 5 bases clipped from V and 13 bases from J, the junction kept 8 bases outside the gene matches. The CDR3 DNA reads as TGTGCCAGCAGCCCTGACAGGGTCCGACAGTACTTC. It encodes CASSPDRVRQYF. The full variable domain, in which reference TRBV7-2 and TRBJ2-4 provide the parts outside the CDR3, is GAGVSQSPSNKVTEKGKDVELRCDPISGHTALYWYRQSLGQGLEFLIYFQGNSAPDKSGLPSDRFSAERTGGSVSTLTIQRTQQEDSAVYLCASSPDRVRQYFGAGTRLSVL.

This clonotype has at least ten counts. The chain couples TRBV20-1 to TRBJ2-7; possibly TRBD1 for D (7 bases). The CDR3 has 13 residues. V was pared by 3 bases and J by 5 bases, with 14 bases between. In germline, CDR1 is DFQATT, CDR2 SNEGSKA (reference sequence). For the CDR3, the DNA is TGCAGTGCTAGTGGGGGGACAGTCCACGAGCAGTACTTC. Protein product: CSASGGTVHEQYF.

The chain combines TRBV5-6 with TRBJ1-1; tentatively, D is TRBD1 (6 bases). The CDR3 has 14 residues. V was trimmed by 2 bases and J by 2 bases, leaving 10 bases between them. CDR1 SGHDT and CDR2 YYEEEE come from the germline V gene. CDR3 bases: TGTGCCAGCAGCTTTGCGACAGGCAACACTGAAGCTTTCTTT. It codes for CASSFATGNTEAFF.

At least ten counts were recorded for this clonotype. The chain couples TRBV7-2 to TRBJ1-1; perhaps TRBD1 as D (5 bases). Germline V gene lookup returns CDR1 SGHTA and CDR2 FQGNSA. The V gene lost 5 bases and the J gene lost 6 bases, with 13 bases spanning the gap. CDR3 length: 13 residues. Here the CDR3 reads CASSRRAGAEAFF. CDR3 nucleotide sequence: TGTGCCAGCAGCCGGAGGGCGGGGGCTGAAGCTTTCTTT.

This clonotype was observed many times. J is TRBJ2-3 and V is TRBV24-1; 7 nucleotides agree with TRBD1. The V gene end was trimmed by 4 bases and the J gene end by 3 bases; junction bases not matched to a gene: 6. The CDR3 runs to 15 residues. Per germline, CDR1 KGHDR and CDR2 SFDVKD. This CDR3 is CATSDPGTATDTQYF. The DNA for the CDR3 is TGTGCCACCAGTGACCCCGGGACAGCAACAGATACGCAGTATTTT.